The rows below give T cell receptor beta chains drawn from one sample of a study of blood T cell repertoires in COVID-19. TCRdb's table, derived via immunoSEQ multiplex PCR, lists solely in-frame clones and lacks some. The repertoire holds approximately 250,000 clones, with more than 75% as singletons. Sequenced sample: peripheral blood. The receptors were gathered from a man aged 40-49 years with active or convalescent COVID-19. Each CDR3 is given with its conserved first and last residue. D genes are given only for firm matches. Not every row has a clone size; where given, it reads once, few, many or a size class.

TRBD1,-,TRBV7-9,TRBJ1-6,CASSLSRDRGRWYNSPLHF,TGTGCCAGCAGCTTATCCCGGGACAGGGGGCGATGGTATAATTCACCCCTCCACTTT
-,-,TRBV7-3,TRBJ2-1,CASSPQGSNEQFF,TGTGCCAGCAGCCCACAGGGCTCAAATGAGCAGTTCTTC
TRBD2,-,TRBV27,TRBJ2-7,CATARGGSDEQYF,TGTGCCACAGCCCGGGGGGGCTCAGACGAGCAGTACTTC
-,-,TRBV30,TRBJ1-3,CAWTRGLSSGNTIYF,TGTGCCTGGACTCGAGGGCTTTCCTCTGGAAACACCATATATTTT
-,-,TRBV4-1,TRBJ1-1,CASSQETQLNTEAFF,TGCGCCAGCAGCCAAGAAACACAGTTGAACACTGAAGCTTTCTTT
-,-,TRBV19,TRBJ2-2,CASSHGGTNTGELFF,TGTGCCAGTAGCCATGGAGGTACGAACACCGGGGAGCTGTTTTTT
TRBD1,-,TRBV20-1,TRBJ2-7,CSANDRALYEQYF,TGCAGTGCTAATGACAGGGCCCTCTACGAGCAGTACTTC
-,-,TRBV4-1,TRBJ1-1,CASSQAGVNTEAFF,TGCGCCAGCAGCCAAGCCGGGGTGAACACTGAAGCTTTCTTT
-,-,TRBV11-2,TRBJ2-7,CASSLDRGRRDEQYF,TGTGCCAGCAGCTTAGATCGGGGGAGGAGGGACGAGCAGTACTTC
TRBD2,-,TRBV12-5,TRBJ2-3,CASGLVVAGVLDTQYF,TGTGCTAGTGGTTTGGTGGTAGCGGGGGTTCTGGATACGCAGTATTTT
TRBD2,-,TRBV7-2,TRBJ2-1,CASSSGLAGGGNEQFF,TGTGCCAGCAGCTCGGGACTAGCGGGGGGAGGTAATGAGCAGTTCTTC
TRBD1,-,TRBV27,TRBJ2-7,CASSRTGGIYEQYF,TGTGCCAGCAGCCGGACAGGGGGCATCTACGAGCAGTACTTC
TRBD1,-,TRBV5-1,TRBJ1-1,CASSYGTGFNAEAFF,TGCGCCAGCAGCTACGGGACAGGCTTTAACGCTGAAGCTTTCTTT
-,-,TRBV6-6,TRBJ2-6,CASTQERFPGANVLTF,TGTGCCAGCACCCAGGAAAGGTTTCCTGGGGCCAACGTCCTGACTTTC
TRBD2,-,TRBV10-2,TRBJ2-7,CASSTGLVDYEQYF,TGCGCCAGCAGTACCGGACTAGTAGACTACGAGCAGTACTTC
-,-,TRBV2,TRBJ1-1,CASSADMNTEAFF,TGTGCCAGCAGCGCAGACATGAACACTGAAGCTTTCTTT
TRBD1,-,TRBV6-6,TRBJ1-2,CASSPTGGGYTF,TGTGCCAGCAGTCCTACAGGGGGCGGCTACACCTTC
-,once,TRBV4-1,TRBJ1-3,CASSQDRTGTAYSGNTIYF,TGCGCCAGCAGCCAAGATCGTACGGGTACCGCTTACTCTGGAAACACCATATATTTT
-,-,TRBV7-9,TRBJ2-7,CASSSSGQETPRYF,TGTGCCAGCAGCTCCTCAGGGCAGGAGACCCCGAGGTACTTC
TRBD1,-,TRBV2,TRBJ2-3,CASSQDRGGADTQYF,TGTGCCAGCAGTCAAGACAGGGGGGGCGCAGATACGCAGTATTTT
TRBD1,-,TRBV5-1,TRBJ2-7,CASSLEGATYEQYF,TGCGCCAGCAGCTTGGAGGGGGCCACCTACGAGCAGTACTTC
TRBD1,-,TRBV11-3,TRBJ1-1,CASSPGQGNTEAFF,TGTGCCAGCAGCCCTGGACAGGGGAACACTGAAGCTTTCTTT
-,-,TRBV5-1,TRBJ2-5,CASDPGTLLQETQYF,TGCGCCAGCGATCCCGGGACACTCTTACAAGAGACCCAGTACTTC
TRBD2,-,TRBV5-1,TRBJ2-7,CASMGGTGAYEQYF,TGCGCCAGCATGGGGGGGACGGGGGCCTACGAGCAGTACTTC
-,-,TRBV9,TRBJ1-3,CASSLGLSSGNTIYF,TGTGCCAGCAGCCTGGGACTGTCATCTGGAAACACCATATATTTT
-,-,TRBV12-3/TRBV12-4,TRBJ2-7,CASRTGRNYEQYF,TGTGCCAGCAGGACCGGGAGAAACTACGAGCAGTACTTC
TRBD2,-,TRBV10-2,TRBJ2-3,CASSVSGGGTDTQYF,TGCGCCAGCAGTGTTAGCGGGGGGGGCACAGATACGCAGTATTTT
TRBD2,-,TRBV27,TRBJ2-3,CASSSLDAGGPDTQYF,TGTGCCAGCAGTTCCCTTGACGCGGGGGGGCCCGATACGCAGTATTTT
-,-,TRBV19,TRBJ1-1,CARWRAGSTEAFF,TGTGCCCGTTGGAGGGCGGGGTCCACTGAAGCTTTCTTT
-,-,TRBV24-1,TRBJ2-3,CATSDIVSGPTDTQYF,TGTGCCACCAGTGATATCGTAAGCGGGCCCACAGATACGCAGTATTTT
TRBD2,-,TRBV3-1/TRBV3-2,TRBJ2-5,CASSQDVASGGLRGETQYF,TGTGCCAGCAGCCAAGATGTAGCTAGCGGGGGCCTACGAGGGGAGACCCAGTACTTC
TRBD1,-,TRBV30,TRBJ2-1,CAGRAGQGFNEQFF,TGTGCCGGGAGAGCGGGACAGGGTTTCAATGAGCAGTTCTTC